This TCR beta chain is from a study of blood T cell repertoires in COVID-19. The method was immunoSEQ multiplex PCR; TCRdb's version includes in-frame clones alone and lacks a portion of them. The sample consists of around 56,000 clones, roughly 86% of them appearing once. The junction had 7 bases not matched to a gene; V was cut back by 7 bases and J by 6 bases. CDR1 and CDR2 (germline): MDHEN, SYDVKM. There are 15 residues in the CDR3. This chain joins TRBV28 and TRBJ2-1; 12 positions match TRBD2. The specimen sequenced was peripheral blood. The sequence was obtained from a man in his 60s with active or convalescent COVID-19. CDR3 amino acids: CASTVTSGGFNEQFF. CDR3 coding DNA: TGTGCCAGCACCGTCACTAGCGGGGGGTTCAATGAGCAGTTCTTC.